A selection of T cell receptor beta chains follows, all from one sample in a study of spatial heterogeneity in lung cancer. Via MiXCR, TCRdb re-called the 5' RACE reads, giving one row per CDR3 protein. Here the sample spans more than 80,000 distinct CDR3 sequences, more than 10% being singletons. The material was PBMCs, obtained at surgery. These receptor sequences come from a male donor with early-stage non-small cell lung cancer. Both conserved end residues are part of each CDR3. Each record gives: V gene, D gene, clone size, J gene, CDR3 DNA, CDR3 protein. A D gene is named only where the DNA matches it firmly. Expanded clones get a size class; other rows say once, few or many, or leave the size out.

V: TRBV14; D: -; size: -; J: TRBJ1-5; DNA: TGTGCCAGCAGCCAAGATCTTGACAGGCACAAGAATCAGCCCCAGCATTTT; CDR3: CASSQDLDRHKNQPQHF
V: TRBV20-1; D: -; size: many; J: TRBJ2-1; DNA: TGCAGTGCCCGAGGTGGGGCTACCTACAATGAGCAGTTCTTC; CDR3: CSARGGATYNEQFF
V: TRBV28; D: -; size: few; J: TRBJ1-5; DNA: TGTGCCAGCGCCCTATGGAGGGGCTCCAATCAGCCCCAGCATTTT; CDR3: CASALWRGSNQPQHF
V: TRBV5-6; D: TRBD1; size: few; J: TRBJ2-7; DNA: TGTGCCAGCAGCTTGCTCGGCAGGGGGTCGGAGCAGTACTTC; CDR3: CASSLLGRGSEQYF
V: TRBV6-6; D: TRBD2; size: few; J: TRBJ2-2; DNA: TGTGCCAGCAGTTCAGGGACTAGGCGCGGGGAGCTGTTTTTT; CDR3: CASSSGTRRGELFF
V: TRBV19; D: -; size: few; J: TRBJ2-2; DNA: TGTGCCAGTAGTATTGGGGGTAACACCGGGGAGCTGTTTTTT; CDR3: CASSIGGNTGELFF
V: TRBV4-1; D: -; size: -; J: TRBJ2-1; DNA: TGCGCCAGCAGCCAAGATCCCTCGCAGGGTTACAATGAGCAGTTCTTC; CDR3: CASSQDPSQGYNEQFF
V: TRBV7-2; D: -; size: few; J: TRBJ2-1; DNA: TGTGCCAGCAGCGGGAGCTCCTACAATGAGCAGTTCTTC; CDR3: CASSGSSYNEQFF
V: TRBV5-4; D: TRBD1; size: few; J: TRBJ2-7; DNA: TGTGCCAGCAGCTTGGTAGGACAGGGGGCTACCTACGAGCAGTACTTC; CDR3: CASSLVGQGATYEQYF
V: TRBV29-1; D: -; size: many; J: TRBJ1-1; DNA: TGCAGCGTTGCGCGCGTGGGATCTGAAGCTTTCTTT; CDR3: CSVARVGSEAFF
V: TRBV5-1; D: -; size: -; J: TRBJ2-5; DNA: TGCGCCAGCAGCTTGGTTTCAGGGTTCGGAGAGACCCAGTACTTC; CDR3: CASSLVSGFGETQYF
V: TRBV20-1; D: -; size: -; J: TRBJ2-3; DNA: TGCAGTGCCCTAACGGGATCCCCGTCAGATACGCAGTATTTT; CDR3: CSALTGSPSDTQYF
V: TRBV12-3/TRBV12-4; D: -; size: many; J: TRBJ2-3; DNA: TGTGCCAGCAGTCGGAGGGCCCGCACAGATACGCAGTATTTT; CDR3: CASSRRARTDTQYF
V: TRBV28; D: TRBD2; size: -; J: TRBJ2-3; DNA: TGTGCCAGCAGTCCGACTAGCGGGGGGGCAGATACGCAGTATTTT; CDR3: CASSPTSGGADTQYF
V: TRBV14; D: -; size: -; J: TRBJ2-1; DNA: TGTGCCAGCAGTCCAAGAACAGGGATAGGGTACAATGAGCAGTTCTTC; CDR3: CASSPRTGIGYNEQFF
V: TRBV6-2/TRBV6-3; D: TRBD2; size: many; J: TRBJ2-7; DNA: TGTGCCAGCAGTTACGACGGGACTAGCAGCGAGCAGTACTTC; CDR3: CASSYDGTSSEQYF
V: TRBV3-1; D: -; size: few; J: TRBJ2-7; DNA: TGTGCCAGCAGCCCCCTTTCCAGGTACTACGAGCAGTACTTC; CDR3: CASSPLSRYYEQYF
V: TRBV4-1; D: -; size: -; J: TRBJ2-1; DNA: TGCGCCAGCAGCCAAGATACGGGATTCTCCTACAATGAGCAGTTCTTC; CDR3: CASSQDTGFSYNEQFF
V: TRBV24-1; D: -; size: -; J: TRBJ2-5; DNA: TGTGCCACCAGTGATTTCTCGGCGACAGCCCAAGAGACCCAGTACTTC; CDR3: CATSDFSATAQETQYF
V: TRBV6-2/TRBV6-3; D: TRBD2; size: few; J: TRBJ2-1; DNA: TGTGCCGCGACTGGGACTAGCGCCGAGCAGTTCTTC; CDR3: CAATGTSAEQFF
V: TRBV20-1; D: TRBD2; size: many; J: TRBJ2-7; DNA: TGCAGTGCTAATGTGGCTAGCGGGAGCTACGAGCAGTACTTC; CDR3: CSANVASGSYEQYF
V: TRBV7-2; D: TRBD2; size: -; J: TRBJ2-3; DNA: TGTGCCAGCAGCTTCACCGGGACTAGCGGGAGTGGAAATACGCAGTATTTT; CDR3: CASSFTGTSGSGNTQYF
V: TRBV4-1; D: -; size: -; J: TRBJ2-2; DNA: TGCGCCAGCAGCCAAACACACTCGAGGAACACCGGGGAGCTGTTTTTT; CDR3: CASSQTHSRNTGELFF
V: TRBV24-1; D: -; size: many; J: TRBJ2-5; DNA: TGTGCCACCAGTGACCCTCAAATGATTCGGCAGTACTTC; CDR3: CATSDPQMIRQYF
V: TRBV18; D: -; size: -; J: TRBJ2-1; DNA: TGTGCCAGCTCAACTCTTACCTCCAATGAGCAGTTCTTC; CDR3: CASSTLTSNEQFF
V: TRBV9; D: TRBD1; size: many; J: TRBJ2-2; DNA: TGTGCCAGCAGCGCGGGACAGGGAATTATAAACACCGGGGAGCTGTTTTTT; CDR3: CASSAGQGIINTGELFF